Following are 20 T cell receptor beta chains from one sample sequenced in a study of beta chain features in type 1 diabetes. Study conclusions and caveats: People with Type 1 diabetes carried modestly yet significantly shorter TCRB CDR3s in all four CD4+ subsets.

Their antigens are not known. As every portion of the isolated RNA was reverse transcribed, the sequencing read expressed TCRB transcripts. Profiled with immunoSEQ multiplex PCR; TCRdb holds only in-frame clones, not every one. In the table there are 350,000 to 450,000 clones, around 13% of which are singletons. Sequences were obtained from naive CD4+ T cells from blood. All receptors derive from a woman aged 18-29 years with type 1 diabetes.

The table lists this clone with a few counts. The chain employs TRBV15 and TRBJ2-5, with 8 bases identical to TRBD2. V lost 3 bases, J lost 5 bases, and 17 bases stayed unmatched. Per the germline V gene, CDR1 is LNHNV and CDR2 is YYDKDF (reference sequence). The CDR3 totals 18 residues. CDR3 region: CATSSTKGPGGPKETQYF. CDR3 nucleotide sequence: TGTGCCACCAGCAGCACTAAGGGCCCGGGGGGGCCGAAGGAGACCCAGTACTTC.

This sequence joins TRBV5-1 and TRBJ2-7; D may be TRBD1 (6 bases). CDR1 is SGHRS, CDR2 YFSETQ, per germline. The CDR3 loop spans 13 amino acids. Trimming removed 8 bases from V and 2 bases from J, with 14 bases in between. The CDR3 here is CARDRRQAYEQYF. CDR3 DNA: TGCGCCAGAGACCGGCGACAGGCCTACGAGCAGTACTTC.

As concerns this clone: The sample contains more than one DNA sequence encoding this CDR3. Here the CDR3 DNA reads TGTGCCAGCAGACTAGCGGGCGCCTACGAGCAGTACTTC. Its translation: CASRLAGAYEQYF. The rearrangement joins TRBV6-5 to TRBJ2-7; 9 nucleotides agree with TRBD2. This CDR3 has 13 residues. With V trimmed by 6 bases and J by 2 bases, 2 bases remained unmatched. CDR1 and CDR2 (germline): MNHEY, SVGAGI.

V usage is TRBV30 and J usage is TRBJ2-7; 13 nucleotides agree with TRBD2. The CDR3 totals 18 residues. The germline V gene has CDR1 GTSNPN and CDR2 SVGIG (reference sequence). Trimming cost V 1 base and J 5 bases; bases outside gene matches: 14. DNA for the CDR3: TGTGCCTGGAGTGGCCGGACTAGCGGGAGCCCCGTTACCCACGAGCAGTACTTC. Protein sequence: CAWSGRTSGSPVTHEQYF.

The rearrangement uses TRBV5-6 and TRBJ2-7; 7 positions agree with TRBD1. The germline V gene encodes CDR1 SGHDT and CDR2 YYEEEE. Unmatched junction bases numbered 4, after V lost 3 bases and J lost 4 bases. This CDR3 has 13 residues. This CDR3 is CASSYGTEYEQYF. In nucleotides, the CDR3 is TGTGCCAGCAGCTATGGGACAGAATACGAGCAGTACTTC.

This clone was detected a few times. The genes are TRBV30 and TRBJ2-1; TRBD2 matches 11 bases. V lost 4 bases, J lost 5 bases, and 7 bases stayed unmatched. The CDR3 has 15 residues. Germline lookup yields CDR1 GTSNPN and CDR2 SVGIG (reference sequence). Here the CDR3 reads CAWKGGTSGDNEQFF. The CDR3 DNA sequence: TGTGCCTGGAAGGGGGGGACTAGCGGAGACAATGAGCAGTTCTTC.

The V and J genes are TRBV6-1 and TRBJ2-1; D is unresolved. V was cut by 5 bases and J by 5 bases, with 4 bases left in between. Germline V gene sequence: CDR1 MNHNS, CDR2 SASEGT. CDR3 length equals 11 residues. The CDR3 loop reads CASSLNNEQFF. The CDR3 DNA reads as TGTGCCAGCAGTTTAAACAATGAGCAGTTCTTC.

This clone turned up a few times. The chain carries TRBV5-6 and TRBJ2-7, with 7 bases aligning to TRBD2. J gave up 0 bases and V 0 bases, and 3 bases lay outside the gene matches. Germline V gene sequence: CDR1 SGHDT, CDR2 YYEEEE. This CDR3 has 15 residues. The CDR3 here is CASSLGLAPSYEQYF. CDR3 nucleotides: TGTGCCAGCAGCTTGGGACTAGCCCCCTCCTACGAGCAGTACTTC.

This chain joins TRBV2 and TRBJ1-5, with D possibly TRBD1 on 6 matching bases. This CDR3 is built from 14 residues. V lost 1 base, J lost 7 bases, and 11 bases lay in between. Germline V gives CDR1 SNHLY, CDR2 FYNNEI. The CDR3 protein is CASSEDRVGQPQHF. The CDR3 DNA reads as TGTGCCAGCAGTGAAGACAGGGTAGGGCAGCCCCAGCATTTT. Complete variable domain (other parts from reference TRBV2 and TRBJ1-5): EPEVTQTPSHQVTQMGQEVILRCVPISNHLYFYWYRQILGQKVEFLVSFYNNEISEKSEIFDDQFSVERPDGSNFTLKIRSTKLEDSAMYFCASSEDRVGQPQHFGDGTRLSIL.

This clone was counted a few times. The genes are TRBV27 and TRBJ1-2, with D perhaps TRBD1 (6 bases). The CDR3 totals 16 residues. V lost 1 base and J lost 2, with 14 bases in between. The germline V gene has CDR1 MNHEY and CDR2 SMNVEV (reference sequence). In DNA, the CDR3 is TGTGCCAGCAGTTTATTCGGGGGGCAGGCCAACTATGGCTACACCTTC. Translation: CASSLFGGQANYGYTF.

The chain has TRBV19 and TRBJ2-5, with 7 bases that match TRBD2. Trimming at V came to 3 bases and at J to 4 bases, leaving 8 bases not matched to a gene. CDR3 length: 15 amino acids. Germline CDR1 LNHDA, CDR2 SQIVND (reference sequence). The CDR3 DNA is TGTGCCAGTAGTATCACCCCGGGAGGTCGAGAGACCCAGTACTTC. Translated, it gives CASSITPGGRETQYF. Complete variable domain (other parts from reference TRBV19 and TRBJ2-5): DGGITQSPKYLFRKEGQNVTLSCEQNLNHDAMYWYRQDPGQGLRLIYYSQIVNDFQKGDIAEGYSVSREKKESFPLTVTSAQKNPTAFYLCASSITPGGRETQYFGPGTRLLVL.

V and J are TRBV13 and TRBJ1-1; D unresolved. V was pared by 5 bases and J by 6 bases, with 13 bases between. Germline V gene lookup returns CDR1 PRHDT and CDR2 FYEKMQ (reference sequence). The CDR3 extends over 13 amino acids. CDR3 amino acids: CASSHLRSPEAFF. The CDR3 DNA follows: TGTGCCAGCAGCCACCTGCGGAGTCCTGAAGCTTTCTTT.

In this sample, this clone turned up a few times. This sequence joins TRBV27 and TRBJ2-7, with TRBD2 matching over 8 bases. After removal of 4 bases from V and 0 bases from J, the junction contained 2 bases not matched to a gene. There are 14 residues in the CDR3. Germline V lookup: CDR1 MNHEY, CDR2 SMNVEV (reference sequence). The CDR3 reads CASSSSGPSYEQYF. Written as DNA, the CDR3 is TGTGCCAGCAGTTCTAGCGGGCCCTCCTACGAGCAGTACTTC.

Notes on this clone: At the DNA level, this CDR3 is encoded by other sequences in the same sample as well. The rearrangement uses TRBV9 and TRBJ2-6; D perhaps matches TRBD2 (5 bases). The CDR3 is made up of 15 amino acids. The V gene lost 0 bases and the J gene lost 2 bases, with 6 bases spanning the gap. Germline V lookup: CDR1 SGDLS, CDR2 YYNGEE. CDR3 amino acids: CASSVAGAGANVLTF. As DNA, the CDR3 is TGTGCCAGCAGCGTAGCCGGGGCTGGGGCCAACGTCCTGACTTTC.

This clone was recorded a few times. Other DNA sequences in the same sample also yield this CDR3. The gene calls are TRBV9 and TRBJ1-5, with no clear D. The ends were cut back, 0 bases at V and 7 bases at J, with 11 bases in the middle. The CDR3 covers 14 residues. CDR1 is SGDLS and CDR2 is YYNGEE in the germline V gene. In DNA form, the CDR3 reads TGTGCCAGCAGCGTAGGCGGAGGGAACCAGCCCCAGCATTTT. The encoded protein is CASSVGGGNQPQHF.

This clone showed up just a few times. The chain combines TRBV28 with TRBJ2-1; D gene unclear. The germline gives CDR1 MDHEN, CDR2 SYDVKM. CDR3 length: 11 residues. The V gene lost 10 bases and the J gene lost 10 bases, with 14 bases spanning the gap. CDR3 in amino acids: CATTAGSEQFF. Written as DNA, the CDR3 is TGTGCCACTACGGCAGGCAGCGAGCAGTTCTTC.

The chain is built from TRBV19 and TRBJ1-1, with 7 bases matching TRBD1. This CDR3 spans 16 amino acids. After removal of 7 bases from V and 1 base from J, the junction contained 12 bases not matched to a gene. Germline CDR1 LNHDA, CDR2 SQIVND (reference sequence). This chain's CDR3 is CASTSTPGQKNTEAFF. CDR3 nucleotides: TGTGCCAGTACCTCTACCCCGGGACAGAAGAACACTGAAGCTTTCTTT. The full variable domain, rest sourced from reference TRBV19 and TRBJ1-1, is DGGITQSPKYLFRKEGQNVTLSCEQNLNHDAMYWYRQDPGQGLRLIYYSQIVNDFQKGDIAEGYSVSREKKESFPLTVTSAQKNPTAFYLCASTSTPGQKNTEAFFGQGTRLTVV.

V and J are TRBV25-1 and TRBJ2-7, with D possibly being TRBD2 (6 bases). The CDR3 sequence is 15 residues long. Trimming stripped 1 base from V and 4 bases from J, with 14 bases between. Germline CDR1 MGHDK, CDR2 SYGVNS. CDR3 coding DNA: TGTGCCAGCAGTGAATTCAAGGGAGCGGGTTACGAGCAGTACTTC. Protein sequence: CASSEFKGAGYEQYF.

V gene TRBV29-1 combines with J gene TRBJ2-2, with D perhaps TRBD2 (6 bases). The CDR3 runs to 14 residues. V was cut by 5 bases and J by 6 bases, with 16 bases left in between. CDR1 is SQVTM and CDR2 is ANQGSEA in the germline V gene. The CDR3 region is CSVTQTSDSGELFF. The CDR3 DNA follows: TGCAGCGTTACACAGACTAGTGACTCCGGGGAGCTGTTTTTT.

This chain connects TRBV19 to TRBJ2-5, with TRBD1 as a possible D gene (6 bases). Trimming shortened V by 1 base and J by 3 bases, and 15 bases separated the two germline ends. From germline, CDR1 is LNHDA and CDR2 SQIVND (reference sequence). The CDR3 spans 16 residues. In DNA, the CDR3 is TGTGCCAGTAGTATAGGTCGCAGGGGCCGTGAAGAGACCCAGTACTTC. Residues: CASSIGRRGREETQYF.